The entry that follows covers one T cell receptor (beta chain) sequence. This specimen belongs to a study of technical replicates of blood from a few donors. Looked up from germline, CDR1 is SNHLY and CDR2 is FYNNEI. Deletions cut 9 bases from V and 6 bases from J, with 14 bases between. The CDR3 sequence is 12 residues long. Using immunoSEQ multiplex PCR, the repertoire was profiled, and TCRdb retains in-frame clones only, with some absent. The sample includes 80,000 to 100,000 clones, 95% to 96% of them seen just once. The sequencing input was T cells isolated from PBMCs. The J gene is TRBJ1-1, the V gene TRBV2; perhaps TRBD1 as D (6 bases). This clonotype was sampled from a human donor in good health. CDR3 coding DNA: TGTGCCAGGGGGCAGGGGTTTGCTGAAGCTTTCTTT. It is translated as CARGQGFAEAFF.